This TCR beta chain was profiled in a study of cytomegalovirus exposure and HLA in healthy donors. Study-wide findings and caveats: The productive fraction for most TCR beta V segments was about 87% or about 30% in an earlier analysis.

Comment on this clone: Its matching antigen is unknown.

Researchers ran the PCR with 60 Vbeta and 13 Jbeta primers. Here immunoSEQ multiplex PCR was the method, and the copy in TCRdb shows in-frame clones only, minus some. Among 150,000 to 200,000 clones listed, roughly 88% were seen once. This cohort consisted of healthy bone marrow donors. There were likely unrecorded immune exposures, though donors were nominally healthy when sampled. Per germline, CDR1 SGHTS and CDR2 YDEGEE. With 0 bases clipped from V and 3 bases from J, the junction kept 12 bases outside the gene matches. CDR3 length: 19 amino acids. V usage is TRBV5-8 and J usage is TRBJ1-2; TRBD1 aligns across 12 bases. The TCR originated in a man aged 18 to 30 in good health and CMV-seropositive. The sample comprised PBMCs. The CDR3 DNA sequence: TGTGCCAGCAGCTTGGACCCGCCGGGACAGGGGGCAATTTACTATGGCTACACCTTC. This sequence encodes CASSLDPPGQGAIYYGYTF. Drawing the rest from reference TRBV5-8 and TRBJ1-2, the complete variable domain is EAGVTQSPTHLIKTRGQQATLRCSPISGHTSVYWYQQALGLGLQFLLWYDEGEERNRGNFPPRFSGRQFPNYSSELNVNALELEDSALYLCASSLDPPGQGAIYYGYTFGSGTRLTVV.